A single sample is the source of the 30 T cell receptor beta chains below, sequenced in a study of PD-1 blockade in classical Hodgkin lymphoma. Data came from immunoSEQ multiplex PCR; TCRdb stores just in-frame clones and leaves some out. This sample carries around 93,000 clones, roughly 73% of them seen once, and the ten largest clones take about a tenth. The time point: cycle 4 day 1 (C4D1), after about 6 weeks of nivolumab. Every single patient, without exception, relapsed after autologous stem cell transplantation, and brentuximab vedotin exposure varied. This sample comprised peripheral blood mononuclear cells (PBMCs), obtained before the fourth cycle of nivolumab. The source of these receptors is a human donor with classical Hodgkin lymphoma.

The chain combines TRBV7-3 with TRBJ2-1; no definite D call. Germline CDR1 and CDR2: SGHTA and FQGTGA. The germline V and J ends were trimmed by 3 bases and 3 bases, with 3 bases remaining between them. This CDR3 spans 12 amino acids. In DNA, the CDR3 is TGTGCCAGCAGCTTGATCTACAATGAGCAGTTCTTC. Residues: CASSLIYNEQFF.

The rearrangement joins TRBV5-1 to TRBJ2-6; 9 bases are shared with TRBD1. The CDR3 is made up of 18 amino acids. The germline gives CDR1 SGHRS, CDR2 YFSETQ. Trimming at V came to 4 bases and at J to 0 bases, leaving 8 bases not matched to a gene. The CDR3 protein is CASSTGTGLVSGANVLTF. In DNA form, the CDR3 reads TGCGCCAGCAGCACCGGGACAGGGCTTGTCTCTGGGGCCAACGTCCTGACTTTC.

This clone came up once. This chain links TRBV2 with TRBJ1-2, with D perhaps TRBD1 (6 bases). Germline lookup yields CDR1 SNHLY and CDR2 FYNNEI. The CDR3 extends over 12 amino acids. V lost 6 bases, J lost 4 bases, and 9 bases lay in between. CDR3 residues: CASREDSYGYTF. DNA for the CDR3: TGTGCCAGCAGAGAGGACAGCTATGGCTACACCTTC.

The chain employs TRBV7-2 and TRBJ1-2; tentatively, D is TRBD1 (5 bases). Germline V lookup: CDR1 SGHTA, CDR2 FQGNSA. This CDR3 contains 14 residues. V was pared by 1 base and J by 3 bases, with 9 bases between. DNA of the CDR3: TGTGCCAGCAGCTTAGGGGGCAGTGACTATGGCTACACCTTC. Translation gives CASSLGGSDYGYTF.

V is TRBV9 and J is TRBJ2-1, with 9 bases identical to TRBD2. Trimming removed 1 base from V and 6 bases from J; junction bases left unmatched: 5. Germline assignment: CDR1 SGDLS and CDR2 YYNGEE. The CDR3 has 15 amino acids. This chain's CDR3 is CASSVQREVVNEQFF. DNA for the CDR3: TGTGCCAGCAGCGTACAGCGGGAGGTAGTCAATGAGCAGTTCTTC.

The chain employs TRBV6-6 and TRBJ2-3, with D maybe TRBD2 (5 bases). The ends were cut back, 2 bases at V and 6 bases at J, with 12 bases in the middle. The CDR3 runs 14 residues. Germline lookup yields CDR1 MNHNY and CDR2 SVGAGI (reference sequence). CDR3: CASSYPGSTDTQYF. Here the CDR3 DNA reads TGTGCCAGCAGTTACCCGGGGTCGACGGATACGCAGTATTTT.

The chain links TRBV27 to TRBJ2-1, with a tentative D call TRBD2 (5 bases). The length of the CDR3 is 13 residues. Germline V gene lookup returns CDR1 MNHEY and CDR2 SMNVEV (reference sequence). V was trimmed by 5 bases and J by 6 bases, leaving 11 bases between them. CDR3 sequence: CASSRPLANEQFF. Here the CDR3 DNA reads TGTGCCAGCAGTCGTCCCCTAGCCAATGAGCAGTTCTTC.

CDR3 DNA sequence: TGTGCCAGCAGCGCAAGACAGGGGATCCACGAGCAGTACTTC. Protein: CASSARQGIHEQYF. V is TRBV6-1 and J is TRBJ2-7; 8 bases are a match to TRBD1. V was clipped by 6 bases and J by 5 bases; unmatched bases: 9. This CDR3 has 14 residues. Germline values: CDR1 MNHNS, CDR2 SASEGT.

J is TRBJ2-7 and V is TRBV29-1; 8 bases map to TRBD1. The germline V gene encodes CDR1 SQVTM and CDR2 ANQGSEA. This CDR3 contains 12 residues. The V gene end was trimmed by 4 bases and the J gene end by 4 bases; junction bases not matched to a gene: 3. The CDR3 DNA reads TGCAGCGTTGGGACAGGGCTTTACGAGCAGTACTTC. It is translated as CSVGTGLYEQYF.

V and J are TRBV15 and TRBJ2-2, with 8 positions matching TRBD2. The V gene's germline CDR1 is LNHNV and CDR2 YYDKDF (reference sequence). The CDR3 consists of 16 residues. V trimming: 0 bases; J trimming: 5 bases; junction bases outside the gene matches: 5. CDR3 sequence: CATSRDPGGVTGELFF. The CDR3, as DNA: TGTGCCACCAGCAGAGATCCGGGAGGGGTTACCGGGGAGCTGTTTTTT.

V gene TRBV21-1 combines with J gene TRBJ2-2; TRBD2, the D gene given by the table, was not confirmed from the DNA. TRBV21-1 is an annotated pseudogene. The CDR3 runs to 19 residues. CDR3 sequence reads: CASSKERVAGEVIGGELFF. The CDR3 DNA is TGTGCCAGCAGCAAAGAACGGGTGGCTGGGGAGGTTATCGGCGGGGAGCTGTTTTTT.

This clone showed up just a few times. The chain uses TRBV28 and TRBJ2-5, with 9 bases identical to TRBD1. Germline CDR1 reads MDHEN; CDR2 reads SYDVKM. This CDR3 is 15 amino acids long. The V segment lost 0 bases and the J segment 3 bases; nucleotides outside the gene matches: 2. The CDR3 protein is CASSLWGTGKETQYF. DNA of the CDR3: TGTGCCAGCAGTTTATGGGGGACAGGGAAAGAGACCCAGTACTTC.

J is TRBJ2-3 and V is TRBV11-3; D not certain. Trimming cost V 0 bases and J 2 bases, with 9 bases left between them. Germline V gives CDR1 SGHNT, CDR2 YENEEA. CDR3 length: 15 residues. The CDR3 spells CASSLDGPVTDTQYF. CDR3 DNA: TGTGCCAGCAGCTTAGACGGCCCCGTCACAGATACGCAGTATTTT.

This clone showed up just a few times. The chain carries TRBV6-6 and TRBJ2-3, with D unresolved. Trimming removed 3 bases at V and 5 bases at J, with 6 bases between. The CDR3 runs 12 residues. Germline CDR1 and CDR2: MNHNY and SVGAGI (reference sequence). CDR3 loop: CASSYSLDTQYF. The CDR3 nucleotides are TGTGCCAGCAGTTATAGCCTAGATACGCAGTATTTT.

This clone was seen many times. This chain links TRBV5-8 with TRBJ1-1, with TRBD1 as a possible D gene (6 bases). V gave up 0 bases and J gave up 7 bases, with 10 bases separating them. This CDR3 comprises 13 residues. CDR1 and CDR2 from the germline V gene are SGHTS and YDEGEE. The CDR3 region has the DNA TGTGCCAGCAGCTTGGGACAGGCTTTTGAAGCTTTCTTT. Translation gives CASSLGQAFEAFF. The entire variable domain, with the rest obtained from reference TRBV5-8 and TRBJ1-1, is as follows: EAGVTQSPTHLIKTRGQQATLRCSPISGHTSVYWYQQALGLGLQFLLWYDEGEERNRGNFPPRFSGRQFPNYSSELNVNALELEDSALYLCASSLGQAFEAFFGQGTRLTVV.

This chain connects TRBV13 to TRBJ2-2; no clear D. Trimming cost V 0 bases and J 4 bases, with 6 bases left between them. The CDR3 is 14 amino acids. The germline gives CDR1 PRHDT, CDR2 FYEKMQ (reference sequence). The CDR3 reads CASSLGQTTGELFF. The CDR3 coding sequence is TGTGCCAGCAGCTTAGGGCAGACCACCGGGGAGCTGTTTTTT.

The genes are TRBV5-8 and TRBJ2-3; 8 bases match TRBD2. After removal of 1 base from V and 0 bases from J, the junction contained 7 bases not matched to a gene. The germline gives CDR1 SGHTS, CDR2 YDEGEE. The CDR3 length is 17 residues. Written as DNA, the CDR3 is TGTGCCAGCAGCTTGACTAGCGGAACTCTTAGCACAGATACGCAGTATTTT. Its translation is CASSLTSGTLSTDTQYF.

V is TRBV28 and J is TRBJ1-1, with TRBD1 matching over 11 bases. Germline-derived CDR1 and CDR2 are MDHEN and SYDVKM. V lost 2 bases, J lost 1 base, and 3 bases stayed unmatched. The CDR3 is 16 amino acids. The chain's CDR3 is CASSLRTGGPNTEAFF. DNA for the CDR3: TGTGCCAGCAGTTTACGGACAGGGGGCCCGAACACTGAAGCTTTCTTT.

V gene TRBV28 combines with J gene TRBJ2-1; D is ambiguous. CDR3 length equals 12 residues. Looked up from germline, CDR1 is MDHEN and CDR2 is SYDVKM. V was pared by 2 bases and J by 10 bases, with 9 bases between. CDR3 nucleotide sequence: TGTGCCAGCAGTTTAAATCTCCGAGAGCAGTTCTTC. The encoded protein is CASSLNLREQFF.

The CDR3 here is CASPHRPGDTQYF. CDR3 bases: TGTGCCAGTCCTCATAGGCCGGGAGATACGCAGTATTTT. The chain links TRBV7-9 to TRBJ2-3; D unclear. In germline, CDR1 is SEHNR, CDR2 FQNEAQ (reference sequence). The CDR3 consists of 13 residues. Deletions cut 9 bases from V and 5 bases from J, with 15 bases between.

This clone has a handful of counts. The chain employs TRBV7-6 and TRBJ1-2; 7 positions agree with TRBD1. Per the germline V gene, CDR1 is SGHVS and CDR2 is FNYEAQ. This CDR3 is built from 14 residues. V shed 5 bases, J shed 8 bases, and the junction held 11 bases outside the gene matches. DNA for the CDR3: TGTGCCAGCAGCCAAAACACAGGGGCGCGAGGCTACACCTTC. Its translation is CASSQNTGARGYTF. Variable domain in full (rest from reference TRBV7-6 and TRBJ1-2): GAGVSQSPRYKVTKRGQDVALRCDPISGHVSLYWYRQALGQGPEFLTYFNYEAQQDKSGLPNDRFSAERPEGSISTLTIQRTEQRDSAMYRCASSQNTGARGYTFGSGTRLTVV.

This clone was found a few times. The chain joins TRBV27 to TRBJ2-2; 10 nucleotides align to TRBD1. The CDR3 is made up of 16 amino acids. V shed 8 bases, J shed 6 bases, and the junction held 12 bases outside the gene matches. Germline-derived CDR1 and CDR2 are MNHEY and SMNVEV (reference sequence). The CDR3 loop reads CASSRDLGQGPGELFF. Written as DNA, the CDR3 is TGTGCCAGCTCTCGGGACTTGGGACAGGGGCCCGGGGAGCTGTTTTTT.

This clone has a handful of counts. This CDR3 reads CASRRPGSGGTEAFF. The CDR3 bases are TGTGCCAGTAGACGGCCGGGCTCCGGGGGGACTGAAGCTTTCTTT. The chain has TRBV19 and TRBJ1-1; D might be TRBD1 (5 bases). Germline V lookup: CDR1 LNHDA, CDR2 SQIVND (reference sequence). The CDR3 is 15 residues long. Trimming removed 6 bases from V and 5 bases from J, with 19 bases in between. The variable domain in full, completed from reference TRBV19 and TRBJ1-1, reads DGGITQSPKYLFRKEGQNVTLSCEQNLNHDAMYWYRQDPGQGLRLIYYSQIVNDFQKGDIAEGYSVSREKKESFPLTVTSAQKNPTAFYLCASRRPGSGGTEAFFGQGTRLTVV.

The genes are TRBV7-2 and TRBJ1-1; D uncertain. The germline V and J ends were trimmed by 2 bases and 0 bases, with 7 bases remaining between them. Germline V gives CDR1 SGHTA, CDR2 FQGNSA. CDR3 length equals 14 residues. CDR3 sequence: CASSLKTVNTEAFF. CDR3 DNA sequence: TGTGCCAGCAGCTTAAAGACGGTGAACACTGAAGCTTTCTTT.

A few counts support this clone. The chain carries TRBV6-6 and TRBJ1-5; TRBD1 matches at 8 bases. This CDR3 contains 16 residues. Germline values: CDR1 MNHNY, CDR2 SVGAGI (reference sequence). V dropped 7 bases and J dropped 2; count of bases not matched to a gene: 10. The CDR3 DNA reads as TGTGCCAGCATTCCAGGGGGCGCTAGGGGCAATCAGCCCCAGCATTTT. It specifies CASIPGGARGNQPQHF.

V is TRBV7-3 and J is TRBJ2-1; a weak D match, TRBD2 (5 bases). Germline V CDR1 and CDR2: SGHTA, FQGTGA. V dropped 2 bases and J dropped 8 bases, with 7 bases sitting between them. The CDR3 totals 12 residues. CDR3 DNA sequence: TGTGCCAGCAGCTTAGAGGGATATGAGCAGTTCTTC. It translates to CASSLEGYEQFF.

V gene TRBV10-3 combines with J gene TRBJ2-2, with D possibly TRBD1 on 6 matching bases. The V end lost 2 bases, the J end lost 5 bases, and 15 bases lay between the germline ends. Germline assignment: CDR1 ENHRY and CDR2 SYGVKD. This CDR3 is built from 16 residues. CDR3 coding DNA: TGTGCCATCAGTGAGATTATCAGGGGTGGAACCGGGGAGCTGTTTTTT. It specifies CAISEIIRGGTGELFF.

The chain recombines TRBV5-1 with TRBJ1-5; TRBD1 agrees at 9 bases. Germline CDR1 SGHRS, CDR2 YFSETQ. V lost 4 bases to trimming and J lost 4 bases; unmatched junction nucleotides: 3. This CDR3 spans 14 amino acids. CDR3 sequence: CASSQGTGNQPQHF. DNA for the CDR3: TGCGCCAGCAGCCAAGGGACAGGGAATCAGCCCCAGCATTTT.

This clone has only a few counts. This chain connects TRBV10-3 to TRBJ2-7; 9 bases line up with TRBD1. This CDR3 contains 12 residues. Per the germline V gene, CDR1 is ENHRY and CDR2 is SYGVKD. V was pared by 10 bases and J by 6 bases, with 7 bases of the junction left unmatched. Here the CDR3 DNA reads TGTGCCACTGCTAGGACAGGGGCCGAGCAGTACTTC. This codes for CATARTGAEQYF.

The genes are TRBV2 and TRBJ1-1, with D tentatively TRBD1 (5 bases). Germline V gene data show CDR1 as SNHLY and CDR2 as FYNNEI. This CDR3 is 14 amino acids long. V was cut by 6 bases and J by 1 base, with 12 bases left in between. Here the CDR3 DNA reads TGTGCCAGCAGGCGGGGTGGGGGGAACACTGAAGCTTTCTTT. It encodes CASRRGGGNTEAFF.